Listed here are 23 T cell receptor beta chains from one sample, sequenced in a study of T cell responses to AZD1222 COVID-19 vaccine. The assay was immunoSEQ multiplex PCR, and TCRdb's table has in-frame clones only and misses some. This sample carries around 140,000 clones, around 92% of them seen once, and the ten largest clones take roughly 3.5%. The sample here was peripheral blood, taken 28 days after the second AZD1222 dose. The source is an adult who received the AZD1222 COVID-19 vaccine.

The chain combines TRBV19 with TRBJ2-7; TRBD2 matches 11 bases. Germline V gene sequence: CDR1 LNHDA, CDR2 SQIVND (reference sequence). The CDR3 has 15 amino acids. V trimming: 4 bases; J trimming: 7 bases; junction bases outside the gene matches: 9. The CDR3 loop reads CASSTSASGRREQYF. The DNA of the CDR3 is TGTGCCAGTAGTACCTCAGCTAGCGGGAGGCGGGAGCAGTACTTC. The complete variable domain, with remaining parts taken from reference TRBV19 and TRBJ2-7, reads DGGITQSPKYLFRKEGQNVTLSCEQNLNHDAMYWYRQDPGQGLRLIYYSQIVNDFQKGDIAEGYSVSREKKESFPLTVTSAQKNPTAFYLCASSTSASGRREQYFGPGTRLTVT.

This clone was detected once. The CDR3 reads CASRGVGRDADTQYF. DNA for the CDR3: TGTGCCAGCAGGGGGGTTGGGAGGGACGCAGATACGCAGTATTTT. This sequence joins TRBV6-5 and TRBJ2-3; 7 nucleotides match TRBD2. The CDR3 length is 15 residues. Germline lookup yields CDR1 MNHEY and CDR2 SVGAGI. V lost 6 bases to trimming and J lost 4 bases; unmatched junction nucleotides: 10.

In this sample, this clone turned up once. This chain joins TRBV28 and TRBJ1-1; D is ambiguous. CDR3 length: 13 amino acids. The germline V gene has CDR1 MDHEN and CDR2 SYDVKM. V was clipped by 3 bases and J by 4 bases, with 9 bases between them. CDR3 DNA sequence: TGTGCCAGCAGTTTTGTCAGCGGCACTGAAGCTTTCTTT. Residues: CASSFVSGTEAFF.

V and J are TRBV4-2 and TRBJ2-3; 10 nucleotides match TRBD2. This CDR3 is built from 16 residues. V dropped 0 bases and J dropped 4; count of bases not matched to a gene: 4. Germline V gene data show CDR1 as LGHNA and CDR2 as YNFKEQ. CDR3 sequence: CASSQDKREGPDTQYF. CDR3 DNA: TGTGCCAGCAGCCAAGATAAGCGGGAGGGCCCAGATACGCAGTATTTT.

CDR3 loop: CAISAGLRSQETQYF. CDR3 coding DNA: TGTGCCATCAGTGCGGGACTCAGATCACAAGAGACCCAGTACTTC. V usage is TRBV10-3 and J usage is TRBJ2-5; TRBD2 might be the D (6 bases). The V gene's germline CDR1 is ENHRY and CDR2 SYGVKD. The CDR3 contains 15 residues. The V end was cut by 4 bases, the J end by 2 bases, with 14 bases between.

The chain joins TRBV20-1 to TRBJ1-1; no clear D. V dropped 0 bases and J dropped 11 bases, with 7 bases sitting between them. From germline, CDR1 is DFQATT and CDR2 SNEGSKA (reference sequence). The CDR3 runs to 10 residues. As DNA, the CDR3 is TGCAGTGCTAGAGAGGTGGAGGCTTTCTTT. Amino acid sequence: CSAREVEAFF.

This sequence joins TRBV2 and TRBJ2-7; D is unresolved. There are 13 residues in the CDR3. The germline V and J ends were trimmed by 2 bases and 4 bases, with 9 bases remaining between them. Germline lookup yields CDR1 SNHLY and CDR2 FYNNEI. CDR3 region: CASSEPFLYEQYF. The CDR3 DNA reads as TGTGCCAGCAGTGAACCCTTCCTTTACGAGCAGTACTTC.

The chain combines TRBV27 with TRBJ2-7; 10 bases fit TRBD2. This CDR3 region has 19 residues. V dropped 4 bases and J dropped 0; count of bases not matched to a gene: 15. The germline V gene encodes CDR1 MNHEY and CDR2 SMNVEV (reference sequence). The chain's CDR3 is CASSSAGGLAIPSSYEQYF. CDR3 DNA: TGTGCCAGCAGTTCTGCAGGGGGACTAGCGATTCCGAGCTCCTACGAGCAGTACTTC.

The rearrangement joins TRBV6-2 or TRBV6-3 to TRBJ1-6; 8 nucleotides agree with TRBD1. CDR1 is MNHEY and CDR2 is SVGEGT in the germline V gene. This CDR3 has 13 amino acids. After removal of 4 bases from V and 10 bases from J, the junction contained 3 bases not matched to a gene. The CDR3 sequence: CASSWTGNSPLHF. The CDR3 nucleotides read TGTGCCAGCAGTTGGACAGGGAACTCACCCCTCCACTTT.

The genes are TRBV30 and TRBJ1-5, with D possibly being TRBD1 (5 bases). Trimming pared 3 bases from V and 2 bases from J, leaving 5 bases between. The CDR3 totals 12 residues. The V gene's germline CDR1 is GTSNPN and CDR2 SVGIG (reference sequence). This chain's CDR3 is CAWSRGNQPQHF. The CDR3 nucleotides read TGTGCCTGGAGCAGGGGCAATCAGCCCCAGCATTTT.

This chain links TRBV5-1 with TRBJ2-3, with no clear D. CDR3 size: 16 residues. Per the germline V gene, CDR1 is SGHRS and CDR2 is YFSETQ. V lost 0 bases and J lost 0, with 11 bases in between. This CDR3 reads CASSLAYGYSTDTQYF. In DNA form, the CDR3 reads TGCGCCAGCAGCTTGGCGTACGGTTATAGCACAGATACGCAGTATTTT.

The chain recombines TRBV28 with TRBJ2-7; no clear D. The V gene lost 5 bases and the J gene lost 3 bases, with 11 bases spanning the gap. The CDR3 spans 13 residues. Germline V lookup: CDR1 MDHEN, CDR2 SYDVKM. The CDR3 DNA follows: TGTGCCAGCAGTCAGGTGGGCGGCTACGAGCAGTACTTC. Translated, it gives CASSQVGGYEQYF.

The chain has TRBV28 and TRBJ1-4, with 8 positions matching TRBD1. After removal of 2 bases from V and 7 bases from J, the junction contained 9 bases not matched to a gene. The germline CDR1 and CDR2 sequences are MDHEN and SYDVKM. The CDR3 is 16 residues long. CDR3 sequence reads: CASSLEDGQGGEKLFF. CDR3 DNA sequence: TGTGCCAGCAGTTTAGAAGATGGACAGGGCGGTGAAAAACTGTTTTTT.

CDR3 DNA: TGCGCCAGCCGGTTCGGGCCGAACACTGAAGCTTTCTTT. Protein product: CASRFGPNTEAFF. This chain connects TRBV10-2 to TRBJ1-1; D call uncertain. Between the trimmed V and J ends, which lost 8 bases and 1 base, there was a span of 11 bases. The CDR3 totals 13 residues. CDR1 and CDR2 from the germline V gene are WSHSY and SAAADI.

The rearrangement links TRBV18 to TRBJ1-2; D call uncertain. Trimming took off 0 bases at V and 8 bases at J, with 10 bases between the two ends. Germline CDR1 reads KGHSH; CDR2 reads LQKENI. The CDR3 loop spans 13 amino acids. For the CDR3, the DNA is TGTGCCAGCTCACCACCTTCTCGGGAGGGCTACACCTTC. Translated, it gives CASSPPSREGYTF.

DNA for the CDR3: TGTGCCAGCAGTGAACAGAGTACCAATCAGCCCCAGCATTTT. Amino acid sequence: CASSEQSTNQPQHF. The chain joins TRBV6-1 to TRBJ1-5; the D is unclear. This CDR3 contains 14 residues. Germline CDR1 reads MNHNS; CDR2 reads SASEGT. V was pared by 2 bases and J by 3 bases, with 8 bases between.

V gene TRBV10-3 combines with J gene TRBJ1-1; D unresolved. Germline V CDR1 and CDR2: ENHRY, SYGVKD. Trimming cost V 6 bases and J 6 bases, with 11 bases left between them. This CDR3 is 12 amino acids long. As DNA, the CDR3 is TGTGCCATCAGCGACCGGGAGTCTGAAGCTTTCTTT. This translates into CAISDRESEAFF.

V usage is TRBV28 and J usage is TRBJ2-3, with D possibly TRBD2 on 6 matching bases. Germline values: CDR1 MDHEN, CDR2 SYDVKM. The V end lost 6 bases, the J end lost 2 bases, and 9 bases lay between the germline ends. There are 13 residues in the CDR3. Here the CDR3 DNA reads TGTGCCAGCAGCCCGGGAGACACAGATACGCAGTATTTT. It translates to CASSPGDTDTQYF.

V usage is TRBV5-5 and J usage is TRBJ2-7, with D possibly TRBD2 on 6 matching bases. The germline V gene has CDR1 SGHKS and CDR2 YYEKEE (reference sequence). The CDR3 extends over 16 amino acids. V dropped 4 bases and J dropped 5 bases, with 22 bases sitting between them. The CDR3 spells CASSPTPQGGIDEQYF. Written as DNA, the CDR3 is TGTGCCAGCAGCCCGACCCCCCAGGGCGGGATCGACGAGCAGTACTTC.

The rearrangement links TRBV18 to TRBJ2-1; 7 nucleotides agree with TRBD1. V lost 2 bases, J lost 6 bases, and 4 bases stayed unmatched. The length of the CDR3 is 14 residues. Germline V gene data show CDR1 as KGHSH and CDR2 as LQKENI. CDR3 residues: CASSPGTVPNEQFF. The CDR3, as DNA: TGTGCCAGCTCACCAGGGACAGTGCCCAATGAGCAGTTCTTC.

The chain employs TRBV27 and TRBJ2-1, with TRBD2 matching 12 bases. The V gene's germline CDR1 is MNHEY and CDR2 SMNVEV (reference sequence). The V and J ends lost 3 bases and 7 bases, in that order; junction bases with no gene match: 4. The CDR3 extends over 15 amino acids. In nucleotides, the CDR3 is TGTGCCAGCAGTTTCGCTAGCGGGAGGGGGAATGAGCAGTTCTTC. It is translated as CASSFASGRGNEQFF.

This clone appeared a few times. The chain has TRBV3-1 (or the pseudogene TRBV3-2) and TRBJ1-3; D is possibly TRBD1 (6 bases). The CDR3 is 15 amino acids. Per the germline V gene, CDR1 is LGHDT and CDR2 is YNNKEL (reference sequence). V lost 3 bases and J lost 1, with 10 bases in between. The CDR3 nucleotides read TGTGCCAGCAGCCAGACCACAGGGTCTGGAAACACCATATATTTT. The encoded protein is CASSQTTGSGNTIYF.

This chain joins TRBV29-1 and TRBJ1-1, with 7 nucleotides matching TRBD1. V dropped 5 bases and J dropped 2; count of bases not matched to a gene: 8. The CDR3 runs 14 residues. Germline CDR1 is SQVTM and CDR2 is ANQGSEA. CDR3 DNA sequence: TGCAGCGTTAACCCCGGGACAGTCAACACTGAAGCTTTCTTT. It codes for CSVNPGTVNTEAFF.